This TCR beta chain was retrieved from a study of OX40 agonist ivuxolimab in advanced cancers. In the study overall: While on treatment, patients had intravenous ivuxolimab at 0.01 to 10 mg/kg every 2 weeks. Age averaged about 62 years (range roughly 20 to 90), and more than 80% were male. Partial responses occurred in three patients (one hepatocellular carcinoma, two cutaneous melanoma).

Points from the study as a whole: CD4+ T cells averaged fewer expanded clones than CD8+ T cells.

The data were produced by immunoSEQ multiplex PCR, yet TCRdb's version contains in-frame clones alone and is incomplete. Here the sample spans 77,000 or so clones, 84% being singletons. About this clone: The antigen is unknown.

Sample: CD4+ or CD8+ T cells sorted from blood, taken in a trial of the OX40 agonist ivuxolimab. The clonotype originates from an adult with an advanced solid tumor such as melanoma, head and neck, liver or kidney cancer.

CDR3 sequence reads: CASSVGLDVHGYTF. DNA of the CDR3: TGTGCCAGCAGCGTAGGGTTGGATGTTCATGGCTACACCTTC. The chain joins TRBV9 to TRBJ1-2; D gene ambiguous. CDR3 length equals 14 residues. Germline CDR1 is SGDLS and CDR2 is YYNGEE. V was pared by 0 bases and J by 6 bases, with 12 bases between.